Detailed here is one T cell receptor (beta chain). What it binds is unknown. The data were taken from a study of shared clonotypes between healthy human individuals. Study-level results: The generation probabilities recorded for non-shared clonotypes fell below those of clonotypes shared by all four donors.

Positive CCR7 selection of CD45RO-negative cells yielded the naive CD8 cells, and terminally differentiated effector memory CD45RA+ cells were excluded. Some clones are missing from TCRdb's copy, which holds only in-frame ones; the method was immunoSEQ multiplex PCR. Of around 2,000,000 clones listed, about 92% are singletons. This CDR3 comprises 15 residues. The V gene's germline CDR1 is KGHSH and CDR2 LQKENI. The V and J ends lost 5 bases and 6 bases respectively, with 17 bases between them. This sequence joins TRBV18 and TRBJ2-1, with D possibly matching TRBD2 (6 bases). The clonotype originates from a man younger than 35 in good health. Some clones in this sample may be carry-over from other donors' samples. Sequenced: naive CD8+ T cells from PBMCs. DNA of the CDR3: TGTGCCAGCTCAGGGTTCGCGGGATGGGGCAATGAGCAGTTCTTC. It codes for CASSGFAGWGNEQFF.